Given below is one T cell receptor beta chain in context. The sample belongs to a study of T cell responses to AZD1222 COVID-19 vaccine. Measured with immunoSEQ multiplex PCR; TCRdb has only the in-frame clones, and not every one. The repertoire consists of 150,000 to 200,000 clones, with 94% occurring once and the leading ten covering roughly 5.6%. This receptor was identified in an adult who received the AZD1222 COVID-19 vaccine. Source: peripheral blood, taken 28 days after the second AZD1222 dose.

CDR3 sequence reads: CASSAGLYNSPLHF. The CDR3 DNA reads as TGCGCCAGCAGTGCCGGACTCTATAATTCACCCCTCCACTTT. This chain uses TRBV10-1 with TRBJ1-6; D ambiguous. The CDR3 runs to 14 residues. V was clipped by 4 bases and J by 3 bases, with 7 bases between them. In germline, CDR1 is WNHNN, CDR2 SYGVQD (reference sequence).